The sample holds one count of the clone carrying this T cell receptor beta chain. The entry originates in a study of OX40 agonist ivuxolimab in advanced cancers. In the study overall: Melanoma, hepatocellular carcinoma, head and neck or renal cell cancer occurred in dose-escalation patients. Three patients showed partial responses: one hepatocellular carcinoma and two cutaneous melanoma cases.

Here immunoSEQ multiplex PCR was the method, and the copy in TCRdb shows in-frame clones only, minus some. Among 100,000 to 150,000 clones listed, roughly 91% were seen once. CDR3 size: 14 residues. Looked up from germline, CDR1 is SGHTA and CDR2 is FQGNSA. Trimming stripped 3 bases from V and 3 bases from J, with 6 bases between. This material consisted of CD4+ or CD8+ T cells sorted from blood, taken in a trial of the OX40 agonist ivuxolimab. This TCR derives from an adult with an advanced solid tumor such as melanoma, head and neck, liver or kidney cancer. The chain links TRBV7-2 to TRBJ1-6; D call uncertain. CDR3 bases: TGTGCCAGCAGCTTCATTGTCTATAATTCACCCCTCCACTTT. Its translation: CASSFIVYNSPLHF.